This T cell receptor (beta chain) was obtained from a study of blood T cell repertoires in COVID-19. For the study at large: PBMCs, B-cell-depleted T cells, or T cells were the source of the cDNA or gDNA that made up the material.

V was cut by 2 bases and J by 3 bases, with 5 bases left in between. CDR3 length equals 12 residues. CDR1 is SGHRS, CDR2 YFSETQ, per germline. In the original workflow: Amplification of reference gene primers was used by the study to estimate nucleated cell counts. Measured with immunoSEQ multiplex PCR; TCRdb has only the in-frame clones, and not every one. V, J and clone size are taken as reported in that table, and D and trimming were inferred from the DNA itself. The sample contains 50,000 to 75,000 clones, around 77% of which appear only once. Sequencing input: peripheral blood. This receptor was obtained from an elderly man with active or convalescent COVID-19. The chain is built from TRBV5-1 and TRBJ1-1; unclear D gene. In DNA form, the CDR3 reads TGCGCCAGCAGCTTCCGGGACACTGAAGCTTTCTTT. It specifies CASSFRDTEAFF.